This section outlines one T cell receptor beta chain sequence together with its context. The sample is drawn from a study of blood T cell repertoires in COVID-19. Study-wide background: COVID-19 samples, acute and convalescent, were from the United States, Italy and Spain.

Data came from immunoSEQ multiplex PCR; TCRdb stores just in-frame clones and leaves some out. Of fewer than 300,000 clones in the sample, approximately 89% were seen once. J gave up 5 bases and V 2 bases, and 10 bases lay outside the gene matches. The CDR3 covers 16 residues. CDR1 and CDR2 (germline): SGDLS, YYNGEE. The clonotype originates from a man aged 35 to 55 who had recovered from COVID-19. Sequencing used peripheral blood. The V gene is TRBV9, the J gene TRBJ2-5; 9 positions agree with TRBD1. The CDR3 sequence is CASSVSNRQGGETQYF. The CDR3 region has the DNA TGTGCCAGCAGCGTCTCCAACAGACAGGGGGGGGAGACCCAGTACTTC. Looking up the rest from reference TRBV9 and TRBJ2-5 gives the full variable domain: DSGVTQTPKHLITATGQRVTLRCSPRSGDLSVYWYQQSLDQGLQFLIQYYNGEERAKGNILERFSAQQFPDLHSELNLSSLELGDSALYFCASSVSNRQGGETQYFGPGTRLLVL.